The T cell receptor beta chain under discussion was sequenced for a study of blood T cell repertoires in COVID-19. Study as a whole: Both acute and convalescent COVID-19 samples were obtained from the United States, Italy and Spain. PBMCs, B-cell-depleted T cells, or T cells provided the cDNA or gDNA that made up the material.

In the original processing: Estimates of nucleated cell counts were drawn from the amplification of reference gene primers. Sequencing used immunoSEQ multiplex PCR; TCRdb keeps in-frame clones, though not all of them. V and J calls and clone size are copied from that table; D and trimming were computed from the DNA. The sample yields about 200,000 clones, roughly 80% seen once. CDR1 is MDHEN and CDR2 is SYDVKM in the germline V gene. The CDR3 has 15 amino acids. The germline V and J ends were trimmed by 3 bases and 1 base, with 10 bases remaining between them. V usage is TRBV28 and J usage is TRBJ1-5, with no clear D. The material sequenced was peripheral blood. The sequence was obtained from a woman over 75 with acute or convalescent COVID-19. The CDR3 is CASSFGTASNQPQHF. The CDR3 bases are TGTGCCAGCAGTTTCGGTACAGCCAGCAATCAGCCCCAGCATTTT.